The rows below give T cell receptor beta chains drawn from one sample of a study of blood T cell repertoires in COVID-19. The table came from immunoSEQ multiplex PCR; TCRdb's copy has only in-frame clones and leaves some out. This sample has about 310,000 clones, with roughly 87% found just once. What was sequenced was PBMCs or T cells enriched from blood (not recorded which). The receptors were gathered from a young woman who had recovered from COVID-19. CDR3s include the opening cysteine and the closing phenylalanine or tryptophan. D genes are given only for firm matches. Rows may omit the clone size; those that give it use once, few, many or a size class.

size: .
J: TRBJ2-3
V: TRBV5-1
D: TRBD1
CDR3: CASSWTDRGSTDTQYF
DNA: TGCGCCAGCAGCTGGACCGACAGGGGATCGACAGATACGCAGTATTTT

size: .
J: TRBJ2-7
V: TRBV6-6
D: .
CDR3: CASSYGEGGLFYEQYF
DNA: TGTGCCAGCAGTTACGGGGAGGGGGGACTCTTCTACGAGCAGTACTTC

size: .
J: TRBJ2-4
V: TRBV27
D: .
CDR3: CASSKAEAGSGTKNIQYF
DNA: TGTGCCAGCAGCAAAGCCGAGGCGGGGTCGGGGACCAAAAACATTCAGTACTTC

size: once
J: TRBJ1-2
V: TRBV28
D: .
CDR3: CASSLYGYTF
DNA: TGTGCCAGCAGTCTGTATGGCTACACCTTC

size: .
J: TRBJ1-4
V: TRBV27
D: .
CDR3: CASGPEAGSNEKLFF
DNA: TGTGCCAGCGGCCCCGAGGCCGGGTCTAATGAAAAACTGTTTTTT

size: .
J: TRBJ2-1
V: TRBV9
D: .
CDR3: CASSIESGSEQFF
DNA: TGTGCCAGCAGCATCGAGTCCGGGAGTGAGCAGTTCTTC

size: .
J: TRBJ1-2
V: TRBV30
D: .
CDR3: CAWTKGVRNYGYTF
DNA: TGTGCCTGGACCAAGGGAGTCCGTAACTATGGCTACACCTTC

size: .
J: TRBJ1-6
V: TRBV5-6
D: TRBD1
CDR3: CASSSGQWNYVSPLHF
DNA: TGTGCCAGCAGCTCGGGACAGTGGAATTACGTTTCACCCCTCCACTTT

size: once
J: TRBJ2-7
V: TRBV7-9
D: TRBD2
CDR3: CASSAPGLGREQYF
DNA: TGTGCCAGCAGCGCACCGGGACTAGGACGCGAGCAGTACTTC

size: few
J: TRBJ2-5
V: TRBV28
D: .
CDR3: CASSLSSGSVGETQYF
DNA: TGTGCCAGCAGTTTATCGTCAGGGTCGGTCGGTGAGACCCAGTACTTC

size: .
J: TRBJ2-7
V: TRBV5-1
D: .
CDR3: CASSSESPGSRYEQYF
DNA: TGCGCCAGCAGCTCAGAATCGCCAGGGTCCCGCTACGAGCAGTACTTC

size: .
J: TRBJ2-3
V: TRBV29-1
D: .
CDR3: CSVGRSQAGPSTDTQYF
DNA: TGCAGCGTTGGGCGCAGTCAGGCGGGGCCAAGCACAGATACGCAGTATTTT

size: .
J: TRBJ2-1
V: TRBV4-1
D: .
CDR3: CASSLISGGDYNEQFF
DNA: TGCGCCAGCAGCCTAATTAGCGGAGGAGATTACAATGAGCAGTTCTTC

size: .
J: TRBJ1-2
V: TRBV6-5
D: .
CDR3: CASSYEQRYGYTF
DNA: TGTGCCAGCAGTTACGAACAACGCTATGGCTACACCTTC

size: many
J: TRBJ1-2
V: TRBV2
D: .
CDR3: CASTRDYNYGYTF
DNA: TGTGCCAGCACCCGGGATTATAACTATGGCTACACCTTC

size: .
J: TRBJ2-1
V: TRBV10-3
D: TRBD1
CDR3: CAIKGQDNEQFF
DNA: TGTGCCATCAAGGGACAGGACAATGAGCAGTTCTTC

size: .
J: TRBJ2-7
V: TRBV28
D: .
CDR3: CASSLRDHYEQYF
DNA: TGTGCCAGCAGTTTACGGGATCACTACGAGCAGTACTTC